This TCR beta chain was observed in a study of cytomegalovirus exposure and HLA in healthy donors. Regarding the study as a whole: Over 150 TCR beta chains were listed as cytomegalovirus-associated. Later on, a genetic analysis was performed. It linked a missense variant in DCLRE1C with V- and J-gene trimming of TCR beta. Being productive about 90% or about 30% of the time was typical of most TCR beta V segments in an earlier analysis. Most likely, a cluster of highly shared sequence variants arose as a sequencing artifact.

CDR3 length: 16 amino acids. Germline loops: CDR1 MNHEY, CDR2 SVGAGI. The ends were cut back, 1 base at V and 9 bases at J, with 16 bases in the middle. A multiplex PCR was run with 60 Vbeta primers and 13 Jbeta primers. The repertoire was sequenced with immunoSEQ multiplex PCR; TCRdb's copy has only in-frame clones and lacks some. The sample yields 60,000 to 75,000 clones, roughly four fifths seen once. This clone is medium-sized. Its antigen is not known. This chain connects TRBV6-5 to TRBJ1-6; D gene uncertain. The clonotype comes from a woman aged 55-70 years in good health and CMV-seropositive. Sequencing used PBMCs. CDR3 residues: CASSYFTPREGSPLHF. The CDR3 nucleotides are TGTGCCAGCAGTTACTTCACCCCGAGAGAGGGTTCACCCCTCCACTTT.